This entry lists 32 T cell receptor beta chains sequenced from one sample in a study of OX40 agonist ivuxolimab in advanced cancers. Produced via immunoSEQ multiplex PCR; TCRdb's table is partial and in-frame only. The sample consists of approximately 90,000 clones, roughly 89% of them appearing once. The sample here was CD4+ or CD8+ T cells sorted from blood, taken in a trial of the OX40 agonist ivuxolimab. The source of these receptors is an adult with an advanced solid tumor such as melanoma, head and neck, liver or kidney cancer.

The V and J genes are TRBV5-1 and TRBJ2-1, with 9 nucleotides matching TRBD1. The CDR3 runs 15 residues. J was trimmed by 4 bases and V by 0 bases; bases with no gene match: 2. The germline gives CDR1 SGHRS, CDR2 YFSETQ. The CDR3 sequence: CASSLDRGLYNEQFF. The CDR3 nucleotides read TGCGCCAGCAGCTTGGACAGGGGGCTTTACAATGAGCAGTTCTTC.

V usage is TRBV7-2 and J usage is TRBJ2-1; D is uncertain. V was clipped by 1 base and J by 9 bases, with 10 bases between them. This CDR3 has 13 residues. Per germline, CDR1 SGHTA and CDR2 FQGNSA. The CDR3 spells CASSLVITGEQFF. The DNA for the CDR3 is TGTGCCAGCAGCTTAGTAATCACGGGTGAGCAGTTCTTC. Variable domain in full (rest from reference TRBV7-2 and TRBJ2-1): GAGVSQSPSNKVTEKGKDVELRCDPISGHTALYWYRQSLGQGLEFLIYFQGNSAPDKSGLPSDRFSAERTGGSVSTLTIQRTQQEDSAVYLCASSLVITGEQFFGPGTRLTVL.

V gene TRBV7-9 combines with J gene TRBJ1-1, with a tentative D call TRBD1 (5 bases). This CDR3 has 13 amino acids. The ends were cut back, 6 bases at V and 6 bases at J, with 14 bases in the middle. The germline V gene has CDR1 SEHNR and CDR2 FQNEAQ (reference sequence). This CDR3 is CASSFQGFAEAFF. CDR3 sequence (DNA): TGTGCCAGCAGTTTCCAGGGATTCGCTGAAGCTTTCTTT.

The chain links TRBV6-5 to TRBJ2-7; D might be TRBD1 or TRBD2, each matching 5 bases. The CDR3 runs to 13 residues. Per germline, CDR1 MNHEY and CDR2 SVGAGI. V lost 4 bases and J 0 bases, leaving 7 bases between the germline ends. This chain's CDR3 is CASSWDLSYEQYF. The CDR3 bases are TGTGCCAGCAGTTGGGACCTCTCCTACGAGCAGTACTTC.

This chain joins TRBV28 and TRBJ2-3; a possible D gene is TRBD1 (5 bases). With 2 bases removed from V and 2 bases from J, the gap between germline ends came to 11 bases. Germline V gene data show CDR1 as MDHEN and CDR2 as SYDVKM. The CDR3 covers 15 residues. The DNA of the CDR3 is TGTGCCAGCAGTTTAGGGGCGTCGGACACAGATACGCAGTATTTT. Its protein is CASSLGASDTDTQYF. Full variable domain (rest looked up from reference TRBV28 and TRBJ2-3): DVKVTQSSRYLVKRTGEKVFLECVQDMDHENMFWYRQDPGLGLRLIYFSYDVKMKEKGDIPEGYSVSREKKERFSLILESASTNQTSMYLCASSLGASDTDTQYFGPGTRLTVL.

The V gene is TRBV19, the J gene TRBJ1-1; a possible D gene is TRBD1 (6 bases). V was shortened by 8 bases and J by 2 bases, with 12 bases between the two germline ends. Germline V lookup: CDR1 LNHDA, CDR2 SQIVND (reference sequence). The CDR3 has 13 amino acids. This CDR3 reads CASSDRLNTEAFF. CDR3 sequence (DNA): TGTGCCAGTTCGGACAGACTTAACACTGAAGCTTTCTTT.

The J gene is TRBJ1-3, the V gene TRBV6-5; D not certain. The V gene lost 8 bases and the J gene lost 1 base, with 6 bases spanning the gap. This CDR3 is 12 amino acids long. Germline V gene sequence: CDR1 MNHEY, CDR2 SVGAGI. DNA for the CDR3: TGTGCCAGCCGGTCTTCTGGAAACACCATATATTTT. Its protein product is CASRSSGNTIYF.

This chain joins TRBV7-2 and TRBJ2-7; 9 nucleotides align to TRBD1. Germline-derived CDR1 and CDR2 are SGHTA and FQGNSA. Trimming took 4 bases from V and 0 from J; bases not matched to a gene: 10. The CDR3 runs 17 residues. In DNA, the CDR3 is TGTGCCAGCAGCTCGCCAAACCGGGACAGGGCCTCCTACGAGCAGTACTTC. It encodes CASSSPNRDRASYEQYF.

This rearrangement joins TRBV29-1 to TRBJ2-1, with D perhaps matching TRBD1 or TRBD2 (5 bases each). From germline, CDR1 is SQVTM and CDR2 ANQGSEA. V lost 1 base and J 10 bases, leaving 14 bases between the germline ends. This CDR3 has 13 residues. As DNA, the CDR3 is TGCAGCGTTGAAGTTAACATCGGGACCGAGCAGTTCTTC. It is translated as CSVEVNIGTEQFF.

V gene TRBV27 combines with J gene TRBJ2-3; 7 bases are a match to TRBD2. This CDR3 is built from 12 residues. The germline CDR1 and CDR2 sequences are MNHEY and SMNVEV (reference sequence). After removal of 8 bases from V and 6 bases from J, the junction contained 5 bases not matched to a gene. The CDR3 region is CASAGGMDTQYF. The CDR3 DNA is TGTGCCAGCGCCGGGGGGATGGATACGCAGTATTTT.

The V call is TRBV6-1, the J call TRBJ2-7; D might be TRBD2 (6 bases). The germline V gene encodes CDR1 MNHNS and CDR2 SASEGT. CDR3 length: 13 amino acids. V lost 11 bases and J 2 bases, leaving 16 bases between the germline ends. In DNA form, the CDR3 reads TGTGCCGGACGGCCCGGGGGAACCTACGAGCAGTACTTC. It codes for CAGRPGGTYEQYF.

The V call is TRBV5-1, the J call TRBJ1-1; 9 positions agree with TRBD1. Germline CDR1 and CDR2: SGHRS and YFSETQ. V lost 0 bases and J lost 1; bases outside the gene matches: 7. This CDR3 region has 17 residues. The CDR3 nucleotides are TGCGCCAGCAGCTTGGGTGGGACAGGGCTTACGAACACTGAAGCTTTCTTT. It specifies CASSLGGTGLTNTEAFF. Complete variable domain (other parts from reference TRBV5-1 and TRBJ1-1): KAGVTQTPRYLIKTRGQQVTLSCSPISGHRSVSWYQQTPGQGLQFLFEYFSETQRNKGNFPGRFSGRQFSNSRSEMNVSTLELGDSALYLCASSLGGTGLTNTEAFFGQGTRLTVV.

Here the CDR3 DNA reads TGTGCCAGCAGTGTTACGGGGGGGCCTCAGTACGAGCAGTACTTC. Translating it yields CASSVTGGPQYEQYF. The chain joins TRBV6-1 to TRBJ2-7, with 8 nucleotides matching TRBD2. The CDR3 is made up of 15 amino acids. V shed 4 bases and J 4 bases; nucleotides not matched to a gene: 9. The germline V gene has CDR1 MNHNS and CDR2 SASEGT.

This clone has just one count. CDR3 in amino acids: CASSQDAANTEAFF. The CDR3 DNA reads TGCGCCAGCAGCCAAGATGCGGCGAACACTGAAGCTTTCTTT. This chain joins TRBV4-3 and TRBJ1-1; D is undetermined. The V and J ends lost 0 bases and 1 base respectively, with 6 bases between them. Looked up from germline, CDR1 is LGHNA and CDR2 is YSLEER. The CDR3 consists of 14 residues.

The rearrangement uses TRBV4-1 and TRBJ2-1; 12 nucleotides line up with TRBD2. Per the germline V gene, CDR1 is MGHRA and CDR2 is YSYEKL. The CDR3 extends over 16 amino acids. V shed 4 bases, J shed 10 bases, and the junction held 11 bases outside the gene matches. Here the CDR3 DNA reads TGCGCCAGCAGCCCGCGGCGACTAGCGGGAGAGGGAGAGCAGTTCTTC. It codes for CASSPRRLAGEGEQFF.

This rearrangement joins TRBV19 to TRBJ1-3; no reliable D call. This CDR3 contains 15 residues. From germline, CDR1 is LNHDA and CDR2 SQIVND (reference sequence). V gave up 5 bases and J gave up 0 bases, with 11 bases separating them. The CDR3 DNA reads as TGTGCCAGTAGTTCTAAAGACTTCTCTGGAAACACCATATATTTT. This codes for CASSSKDFSGNTIYF.

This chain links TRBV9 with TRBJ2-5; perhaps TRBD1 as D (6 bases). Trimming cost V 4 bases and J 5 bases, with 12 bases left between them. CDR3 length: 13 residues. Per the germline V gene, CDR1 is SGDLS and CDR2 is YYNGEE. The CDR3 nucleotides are TGTGCCAGCAGCATACAGGGTGGGGAGACCCAGTACTTC. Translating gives CASSIQGGETQYF.

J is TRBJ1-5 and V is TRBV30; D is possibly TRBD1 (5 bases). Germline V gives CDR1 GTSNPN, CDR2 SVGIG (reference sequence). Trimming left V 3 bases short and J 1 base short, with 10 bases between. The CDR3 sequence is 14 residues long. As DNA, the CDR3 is TGTGCCTGGAGCAGGGCAGCAAGCAATCAGCCCCAGCATTTT. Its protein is CAWSRAASNQPQHF. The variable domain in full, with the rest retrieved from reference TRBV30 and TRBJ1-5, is SQTIHQWPATLVQPVGSPLSLECTVEGTSNPNLYWYRQAAGRGLQLLFYSVGIGQISSEVPQNLSASRPQDRQFILSSKKLLLSDSGFYLCAWSRAASNQPQHFGDGTRLSIL.

The CDR3 sequence is CASSAIAGSSTDTQYF. DNA of the CDR3: TGTGCCAGCAGCGCAATAGCGGGGTCTAGCACAGATACGCAGTATTTT. The chain employs TRBV9 and TRBJ2-3; 8 bases agree with TRBD2. The ends lost 3 bases at V and 0 bases at J; junction bases unmatched: 6. The CDR3 extends over 16 amino acids. Per germline, CDR1 SGDLS and CDR2 YYNGEE.

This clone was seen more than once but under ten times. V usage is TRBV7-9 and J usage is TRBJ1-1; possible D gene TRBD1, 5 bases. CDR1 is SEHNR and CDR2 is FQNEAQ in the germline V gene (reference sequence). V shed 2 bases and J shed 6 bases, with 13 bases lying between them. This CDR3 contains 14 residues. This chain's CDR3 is CASSLRDGTSEAFF. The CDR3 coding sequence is TGTGCCAGCAGCTTACGGGACGGTACTTCTGAAGCTTTCTTT.

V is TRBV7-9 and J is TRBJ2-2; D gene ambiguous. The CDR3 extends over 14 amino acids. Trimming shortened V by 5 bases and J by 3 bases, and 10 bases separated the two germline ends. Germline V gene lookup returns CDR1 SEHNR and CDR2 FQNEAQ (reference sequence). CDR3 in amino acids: CASSLASYTGELFF. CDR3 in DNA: TGTGCCAGCAGCCTGGCTTCGTACACCGGGGAGCTGTTTTTT.

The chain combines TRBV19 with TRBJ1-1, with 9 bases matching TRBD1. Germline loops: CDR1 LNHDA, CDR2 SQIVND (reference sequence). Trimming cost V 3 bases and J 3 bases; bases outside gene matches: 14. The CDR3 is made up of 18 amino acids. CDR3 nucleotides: TGTGCCAGTAGTATGGCGTCGGGACAGGGAAGCCGTTACACTGAAGCTTTCTTT. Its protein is CASSMASGQGSRYTEAFF.

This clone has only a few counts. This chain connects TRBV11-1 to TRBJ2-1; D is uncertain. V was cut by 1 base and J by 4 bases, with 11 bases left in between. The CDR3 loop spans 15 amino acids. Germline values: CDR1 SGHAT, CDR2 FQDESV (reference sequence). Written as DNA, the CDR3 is TGTGCCAGCAGCTTAGAAGGTATTGGGTACAATGAGCAGTTCTTC. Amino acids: CASSLEGIGYNEQFF.

CDR3 loop: CASRRQGMNTEAFF. In DNA, the CDR3 is TGTGCCAGTAGACGACAGGGGATGAACACTGAAGCTTTCTTT. The J gene is TRBJ1-1, the V gene TRBV19; 8 positions agree with TRBD1. This CDR3 region has 14 residues. Trimming at V came to 6 bases and at J to 0 bases, leaving 3 bases not matched to a gene. Germline CDR1 is LNHDA and CDR2 is SQIVND (reference sequence).

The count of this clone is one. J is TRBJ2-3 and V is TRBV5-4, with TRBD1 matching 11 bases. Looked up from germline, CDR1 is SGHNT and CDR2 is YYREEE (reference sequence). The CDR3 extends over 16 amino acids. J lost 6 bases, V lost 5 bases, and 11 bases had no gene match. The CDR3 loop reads CASSPRTGGMEDTQYF. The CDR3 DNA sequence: TGTGCCAGCAGTCCTAGGACAGGGGGCATGGAGGATACGCAGTATTTT.

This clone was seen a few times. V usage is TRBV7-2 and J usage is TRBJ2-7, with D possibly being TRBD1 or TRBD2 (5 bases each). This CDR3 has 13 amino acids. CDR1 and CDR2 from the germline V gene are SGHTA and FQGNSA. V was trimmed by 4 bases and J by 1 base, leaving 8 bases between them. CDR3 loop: CASSWDASYEQYF. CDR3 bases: TGTGCCAGCAGCTGGGACGCATCCTACGAGCAGTACTTC.

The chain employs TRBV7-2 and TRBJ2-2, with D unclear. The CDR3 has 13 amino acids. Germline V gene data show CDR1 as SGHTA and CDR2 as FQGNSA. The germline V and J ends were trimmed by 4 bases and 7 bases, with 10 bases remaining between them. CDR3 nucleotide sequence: TGTGCCAGCAGCTACGGCCGCCACGGGGAGCTGTTTTTT. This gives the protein CASSYGRHGELFF. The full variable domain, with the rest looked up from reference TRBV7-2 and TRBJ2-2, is GAGVSQSPSNKVTEKGKDVELRCDPISGHTALYWYRQSLGQGLEFLIYFQGNSAPDKSGLPSDRFSAERTGGSVSTLTIQRTQQEDSAVYLCASSYGRHGELFFGEGSRLTVL.

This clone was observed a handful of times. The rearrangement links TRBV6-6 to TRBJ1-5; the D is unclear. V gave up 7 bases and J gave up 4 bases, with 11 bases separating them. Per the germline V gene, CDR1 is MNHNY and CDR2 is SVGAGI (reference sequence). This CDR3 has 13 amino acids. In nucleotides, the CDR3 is TGTGCCAGCACCGAGACGGGAAATCAGCCCCAGCATTTT. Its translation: CASTETGNQPQHF.

CDR3 loop: CASSLIDRALSGANVLTF. The CDR3 DNA reads TGTGCCAGCAGTTTAATTGACAGGGCCCTCTCTGGGGCCAACGTCCTGACTTTC. The rearrangement joins TRBV27 to TRBJ2-6; TRBD1 matches 7 bases. Per germline, CDR1 MNHEY and CDR2 SMNVEV (reference sequence). Germline trimming cut 2 bases from V and 0 bases from J; bases unmatched to any gene: 7. The CDR3 spans 18 residues.

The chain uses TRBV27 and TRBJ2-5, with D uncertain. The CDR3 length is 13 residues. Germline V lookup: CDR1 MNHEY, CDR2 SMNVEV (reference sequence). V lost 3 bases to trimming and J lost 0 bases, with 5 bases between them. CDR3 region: CASSFSYQETQYF. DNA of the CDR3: TGTGCCAGCAGTTTCTCGTACCAAGAGACCCAGTACTTC.

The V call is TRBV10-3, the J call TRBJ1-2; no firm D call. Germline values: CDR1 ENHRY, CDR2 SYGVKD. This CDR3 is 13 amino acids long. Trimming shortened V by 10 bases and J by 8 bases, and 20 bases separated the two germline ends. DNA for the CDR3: TGTGCCACCCTCCCCCCCCTGGCCGCGGGCTACACCTTC. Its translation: CATLPPLAAGYTF.

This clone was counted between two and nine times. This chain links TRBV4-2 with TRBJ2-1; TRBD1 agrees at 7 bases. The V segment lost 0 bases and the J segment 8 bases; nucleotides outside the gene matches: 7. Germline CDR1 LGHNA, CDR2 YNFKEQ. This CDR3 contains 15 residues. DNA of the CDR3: TGTGCCAGCAGCCAAGACCAGACAGGGTTGGATGAGCAGTTCTTC. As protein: CASSQDQTGLDEQFF.